The T cell receptor (beta chain) described here comes from a study of blood T cell repertoires in COVID-19. Study-wide background: Samples taken during acute and convalescent COVID-19 were collected in the United States, Italy and Spain. Sources were T cells, B-cell-depleted T cells, or PBMCs; the material itself was cDNA or gDNA.

Repertoires were generated with immunoSEQ multiplex PCR, while TCRdb's copy carries only in-frame clones and drops some. This sample has 250,000 to 300,000 clones, with roughly nine tenths found just once. V shed 7 bases, J shed 1 base, and the junction held 3 bases outside the gene matches. The CDR3 has 14 amino acids. Germline CDR1 ENHRY, CDR2 SYGVKD. The sequence derives from a middle-aged man with acute or convalescent COVID-19. Sequencing was done on a sample of peripheral blood. The V and J genes are TRBV10-3 and TRBJ2-7; 11 bases agree with TRBD2. In DNA, the CDR3 is TGTGCCATCACCGGGACTAGCGGTTCCTACGAGCAGTACTTC. Protein product: CAITGTSGSYEQYF.